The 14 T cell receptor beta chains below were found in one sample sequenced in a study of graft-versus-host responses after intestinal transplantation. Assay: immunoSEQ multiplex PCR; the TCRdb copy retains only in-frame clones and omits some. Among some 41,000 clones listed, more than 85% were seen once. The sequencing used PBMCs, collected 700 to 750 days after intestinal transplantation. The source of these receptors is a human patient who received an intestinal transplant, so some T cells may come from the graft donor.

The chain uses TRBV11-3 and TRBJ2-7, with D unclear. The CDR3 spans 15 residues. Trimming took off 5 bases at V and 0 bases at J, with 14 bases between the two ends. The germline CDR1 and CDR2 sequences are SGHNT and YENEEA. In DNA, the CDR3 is TGTGCCAGCAGCCCAGTCCTTTACGACTCCTACGAGCAGTACTTC. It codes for CASSPVLYDSYEQYF.

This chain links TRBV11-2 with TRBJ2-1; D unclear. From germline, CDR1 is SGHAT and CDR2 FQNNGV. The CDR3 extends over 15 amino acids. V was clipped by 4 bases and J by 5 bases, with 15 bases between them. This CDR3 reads CASSYIFGRNNEQFF. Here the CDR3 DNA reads TGTGCCAGCAGCTACATCTTCGGACGTAACAATGAGCAGTTCTTC.

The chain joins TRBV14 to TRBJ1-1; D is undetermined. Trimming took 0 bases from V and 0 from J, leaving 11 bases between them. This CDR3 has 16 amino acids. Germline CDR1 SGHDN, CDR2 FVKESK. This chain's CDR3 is CASSQDLGSMNTEAFF. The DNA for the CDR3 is TGTGCCAGCAGCCAAGATTTAGGTTCGATGAACACTGAAGCTTTCTTT.

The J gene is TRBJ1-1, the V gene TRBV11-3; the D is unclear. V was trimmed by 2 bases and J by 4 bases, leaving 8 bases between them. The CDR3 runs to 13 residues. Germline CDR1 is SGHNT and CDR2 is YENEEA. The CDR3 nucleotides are TGTGCCAGCAGCTTACAAGGGCCCACTGAAGCTTTCTTT. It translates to CASSLQGPTEAFF. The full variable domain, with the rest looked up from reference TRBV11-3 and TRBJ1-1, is EAGVVQSPRYKIIEKKQPVAFWCNPISGHNTLYWYLQNLGQGPELLIRYENEEAVDDSQLPKDRFSAERLKGVDSTLKIQPAELGDSAVYLCASSLQGPTEAFFGQGTRLTVV.

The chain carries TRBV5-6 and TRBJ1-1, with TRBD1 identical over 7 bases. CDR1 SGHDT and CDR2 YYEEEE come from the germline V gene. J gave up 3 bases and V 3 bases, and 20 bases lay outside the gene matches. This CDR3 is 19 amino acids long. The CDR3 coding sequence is TGTGCCAGCAGCTGGGGCCAGAATAGGATACAGGGGCAGGACACTGAAGCTTTCTTT. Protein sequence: CASSWGQNRIQGQDTEAFF.

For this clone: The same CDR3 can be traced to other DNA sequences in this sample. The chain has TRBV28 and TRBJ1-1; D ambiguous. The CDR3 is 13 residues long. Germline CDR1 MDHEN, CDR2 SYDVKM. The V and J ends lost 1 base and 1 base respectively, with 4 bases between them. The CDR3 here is CASSLSQNTEAFF. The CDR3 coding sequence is TGTGCCAGCAGTTTATCGCAGAACACTGAAGCTTTCTTT.

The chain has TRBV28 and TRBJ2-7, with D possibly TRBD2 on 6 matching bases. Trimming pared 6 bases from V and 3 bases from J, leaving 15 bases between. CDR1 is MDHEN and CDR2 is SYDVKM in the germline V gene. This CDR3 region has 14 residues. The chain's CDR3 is CASRFAGIHYEQYF. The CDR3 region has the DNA TGTGCCAGCAGGTTCGCGGGGATCCACTACGAGCAGTACTTC.

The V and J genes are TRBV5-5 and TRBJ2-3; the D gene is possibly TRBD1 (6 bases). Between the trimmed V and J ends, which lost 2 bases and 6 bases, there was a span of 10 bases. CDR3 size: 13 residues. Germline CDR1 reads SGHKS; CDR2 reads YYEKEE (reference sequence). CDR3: CASSLLQGDTQYF. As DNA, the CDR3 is TGTGCCAGCAGCTTACTACAGGGTGATACGCAGTATTTT. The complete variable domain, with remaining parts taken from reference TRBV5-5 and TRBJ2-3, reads DAGVTQSPTHLIKTRGQQVTLRCSPISGHKSVSWYQQVLGQGPQFIFQYYEKEERGRGNFPDRFSARQFPNYSSELNVNALLLGDSALYLCASSLLQGDTQYFGPGTRLTVL.

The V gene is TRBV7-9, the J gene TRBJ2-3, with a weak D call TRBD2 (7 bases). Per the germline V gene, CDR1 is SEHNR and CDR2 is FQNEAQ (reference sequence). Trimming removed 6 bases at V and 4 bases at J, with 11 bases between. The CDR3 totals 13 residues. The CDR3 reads CASSKGGADTQYF. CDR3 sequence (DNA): TGTGCCAGCAGTAAGGGGGGGGCAGATACGCAGTATTTT.

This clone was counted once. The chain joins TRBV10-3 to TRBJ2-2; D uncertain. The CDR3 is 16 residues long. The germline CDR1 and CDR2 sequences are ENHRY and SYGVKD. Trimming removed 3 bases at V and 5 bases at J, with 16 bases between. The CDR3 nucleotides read TGTGCCATCAGTGATCCGGGCCGGGTTGTAACCGGGGAGCTGTTTTTT. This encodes CAISDPGRVVTGELFF.

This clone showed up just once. The CDR3 loop is CASSTGVESGNTIYF. The CDR3 nucleotides are TGCGCCAGCAGCACAGGGGTTGAGTCTGGAAACACCATATATTTT. The V and J genes are TRBV5-1 and TRBJ1-3; 7 nucleotides agree with TRBD1. CDR1 is SGHRS and CDR2 is YFSETQ in the germline V gene. The CDR3 loop spans 15 amino acids. Trimming removed 4 bases from V and 1 base from J; junction bases left unmatched: 5. Combining the CDR3 with reference TRBV5-1 and TRBJ1-3 gives the whole variable domain KAGVTQTPRYLIKTRGQQVTLSCSPISGHRSVSWYQQTPGQGLQFLFEYFSETQRNKGNFPGRFSGRQFSNSRSEMNVSTLELGDSALYLCASSTGVESGNTIYFGEGSWLTVV.

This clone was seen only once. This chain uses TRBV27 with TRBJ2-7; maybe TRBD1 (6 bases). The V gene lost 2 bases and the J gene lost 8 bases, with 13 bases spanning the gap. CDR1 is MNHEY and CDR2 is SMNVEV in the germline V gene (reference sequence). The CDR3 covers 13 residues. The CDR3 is CASSLPGAGKQYF. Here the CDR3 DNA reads TGTGCCAGCAGTTTACCAGGGGCAGGGAAGCAGTACTTC.

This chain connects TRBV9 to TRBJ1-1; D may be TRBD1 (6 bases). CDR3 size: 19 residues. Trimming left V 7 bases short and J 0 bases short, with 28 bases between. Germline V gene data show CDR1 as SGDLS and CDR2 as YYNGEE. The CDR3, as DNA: TGTGCCAGCGGGTCACCTTCGGTACAGGGTGGCCCCTTGAACACTGAAGCTTTCTTT. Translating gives CASGSPSVQGGPLNTEAFF.

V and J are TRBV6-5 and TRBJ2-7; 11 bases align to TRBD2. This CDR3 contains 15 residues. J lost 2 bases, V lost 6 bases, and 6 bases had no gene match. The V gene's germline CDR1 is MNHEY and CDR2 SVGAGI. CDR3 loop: CASRRLAGGAYEQYF. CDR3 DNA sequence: TGTGCCAGCAGAAGGCTAGCGGGAGGTGCCTACGAGCAGTACTTC.